One sample yielded the 13 T cell receptor beta chains listed below, sequenced in a study of radiotherapy plus CTLA-4 blockade in lung cancer (dated by TCRdb to the late 2010s). Library preparation was by the immunoSEQ multiplex PCR assay. Sourced from immuneACCESS, this table was stored by TCRdb with only in-frame sequences that have V and J called. A share of the clones is absent; for the studies checked, an unresolved V gene accounts for under half, and the remainder has no known explanation. The sample data list 12,000 to 15,000 clones, and around 70% of these were observed just once. Together, the top ten hold roughly 50% of the sample. The source was peripheral blood, collected from a patient treated with radiotherapy plus ipilimumab. These receptor sequences come from a human donor with non-small cell lung cancer whose response to radiotherapy plus ipilimumab could not be evaluated.

V and J are TRBV11-2 and TRBJ2-7; maybe TRBD2 (5 bases). The CDR3 length is 13 residues. V was trimmed by 3 bases and J by 5 bases, leaving 11 bases between them. Germline values: CDR1 SGHAT, CDR2 FQNNGV. This CDR3 is CASSLNLADEQYF. CDR3 sequence (DNA): TGTGCCAGCAGCTTGAACCTAGCAGACGAGCAGTACTTC.

V and J are TRBV6-5 and TRBJ1-1; D is undetermined. Trimming took off 0 bases at V and 1 base at J, with 9 bases between the two ends. Germline V gives CDR1 MNHEY, CDR2 SVGAGI. This CDR3 comprises 15 residues. This chain's CDR3 is CASSYSATPNTEAFF. CDR3 DNA sequence: TGTGCCAGCAGTTACTCGGCGACACCGAACACTGAAGCTTTCTTT.

The rearrangement links TRBV19 to TRBJ2-1; TRBD2 matches at 8 bases. The CDR3 contains 14 residues. Germline loops: CDR1 LNHDA, CDR2 SQIVND (reference sequence). The J segment lost 8 bases and the V segment lost 7 bases, leaving 10 bases of the junction unmatched. The chain's CDR3 is CASTSGGATDEQFF. The CDR3 coding sequence is TGTGCCAGTACCTCGGGGGGGGCTACGGATGAGCAGTTCTTC.

The chain has TRBV6-5 and TRBJ1-5; TRBD1 might be the D (5 bases). There are 13 residues in the CDR3. Trimming removed 5 bases from V and 8 bases from J, with 13 bases in between. Germline V gene data show CDR1 as MNHEY and CDR2 as SVGAGI. In DNA form, the CDR3 reads TGTGCCAGCAGTAGACTCCGGGGGGAGCCCCAGCATTTT. Amino acid sequence: CASSRLRGEPQHF.

This clone showed up just once. V is TRBV7-9 and J is TRBJ2-3; D unclear. The V end lost 5 bases, the J end lost 0 bases, and 9 bases lay between the germline ends. The CDR3 is made up of 14 amino acids. CDR1 is SEHNR, CDR2 FQNEAQ, per germline (reference sequence). For the CDR3, the DNA is TGTGCCAGCAGCCCAACATCTAGCACAGATACGCAGTATTTT. Translating it yields CASSPTSSTDTQYF.

The chain has TRBV5-1 and TRBJ1-3, with unresolved D. Trimming took 0 bases from V and 0 from J, leaving 4 bases between them. The CDR3 totals 14 residues. Germline assignment: CDR1 SGHRS and CDR2 YFSETQ. CDR3 loop: CASSLVSSGNTIYF. CDR3 sequence (DNA): TGCGCCAGCAGCTTGGTTAGCTCTGGAAACACCATATATTTT.

The chain carries TRBV7-2 and TRBJ2-5; TRBD2 matches at 13 bases. CDR3 size: 17 residues. V gave up 4 bases and J gave up 5 bases; unmatched junction bases: 10. Germline-derived CDR1 and CDR2 are SGHTA and FQGNSA. CDR3 residues: CASSSGGGLAGKETQYF. The CDR3 nucleotides read TGTGCCAGCAGCTCGGGGGGGGGACTAGCGGGGAAGGAGACCCAGTACTTC.

This clone was seen a single time. The CDR3 reads CASNHRDSDYEQYF. The CDR3 nucleotides read TGTGCCAGCAACCACCGGGACAGTGACTACGAGCAGTACTTC. J is TRBJ2-7 and V is TRBV5-6; 7 bases are shared with TRBD1. The CDR3 sequence is 14 residues long. Germline V CDR1 and CDR2: SGHDT, YYEEEE. V was pared by 6 bases and J by 3 bases, with 9 bases of the junction left unmatched. The entire variable domain, with the rest obtained from reference TRBV5-6 and TRBJ2-7, is as follows: DAGVTQSPTHLIKTRGQQVTLRCSPKSGHDTVSWYQQALGQGPQFIFQYYEEEERQRGNFPDRFSGHQFPNYSSELNVNALLLGDSALYLCASNHRDSDYEQYFGPGTRLTVT.

The J gene is TRBJ1-2, the V gene TRBV11-2; the D gene is possibly TRBD1 (6 bases). CDR1 SGHAT and CDR2 FQNNGV come from the germline V gene. Trimming pared 5 bases from V and 7 bases from J, leaving 11 bases between. The CDR3 covers 12 residues. The CDR3 nucleotides read TGTGCCAGCAGCCACACAGGGCTTGGCTACACCTTC. It yields the protein CASSHTGLGYTF.

The J gene is TRBJ2-6, the V gene TRBV28; D is possibly TRBD2 (6 bases). V lost 7 bases and J lost 0, with 13 bases in between. CDR1 is MDHEN and CDR2 is SYDVKM in the germline V gene. CDR3 length: 16 residues. The CDR3 protein is CASNPGGISGANVLTF. For the CDR3, the DNA is TGTGCCAGCAATCCGGGCGGGATCTCTGGGGCCAACGTCCTGACTTTC.

The chain links TRBV29-1 to TRBJ2-5; no reliable D call. CDR1 and CDR2 from the germline V gene are SQVTM and ANQGSEA. The CDR3 spans 12 residues. V was trimmed by 4 bases and J by 1 base, leaving 7 bases between them. CDR3 residues: CSVGDGQETQYF. CDR3 nucleotides: TGCAGCGTTGGCGATGGCCAAGAGACCCAGTACTTC.

The chain uses TRBV19 and TRBJ2-7; 8 nucleotides align to TRBD1. The ends lost 6 bases at V and 1 base at J; junction bases unmatched: 5. Germline V gene sequence: CDR1 LNHDA, CDR2 SQIVND (reference sequence). The CDR3 sequence is 14 residues long. CDR3 sequence: CASRAGTGSYEQYF. The CDR3 DNA sequence: TGTGCCAGTAGGGCGGGGACAGGATCCTACGAGCAGTACTTC.

The chain combines TRBV2 with TRBJ2-2, with 8 nucleotides matching TRBD1. This CDR3 is built from 16 residues. J lost 5 bases, V lost 6 bases, and 11 bases had no gene match. Germline-derived CDR1 and CDR2 are SNHLY and FYNNEI. CDR3: CASRRETGDLTGELFF. For the CDR3, the DNA is TGTGCCAGCAGAAGAGAGACAGGGGATCTTACCGGGGAGCTGTTTTTT.